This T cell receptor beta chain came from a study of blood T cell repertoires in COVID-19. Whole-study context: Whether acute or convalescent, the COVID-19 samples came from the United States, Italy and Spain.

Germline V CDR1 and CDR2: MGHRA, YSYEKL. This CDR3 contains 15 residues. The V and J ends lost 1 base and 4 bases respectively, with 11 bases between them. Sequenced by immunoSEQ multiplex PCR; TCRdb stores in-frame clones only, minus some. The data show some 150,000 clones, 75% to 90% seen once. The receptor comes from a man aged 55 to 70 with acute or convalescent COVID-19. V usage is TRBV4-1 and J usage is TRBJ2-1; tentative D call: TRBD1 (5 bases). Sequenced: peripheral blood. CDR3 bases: TGCGCCAGCAGCCAAGTTTCGACAGTTTACAATGAGCAGTTCTTC. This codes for CASSQVSTVYNEQFF.